A selection of T cell receptor beta chains follows, all from one sample in a study of T cells in Graves' hyperthyroidism and ophthalmopathy. Using its own MiXCR run on the multiplex PCR reads, TCRdb lists one record per CDR3 protein. The sample has 500,000 to 650,000 distinct CDR3 sequences, 17% seen once; the top ten hold around 17%. The sample consisted of blood. The receptors were gathered from a woman between 18 and 29 years old with Graves' ophthalmopathy. Both conserved end residues are part of each CDR3. The D gene is left open where the match is weak. Clone size is shown for a subset of rows, as once, few, many or a class of expanded clone.

J: TRBJ2-1; D: TRBD2; size: few; V: TRBV19; CDR3: CASSWSSGTSNEQFF; DNA: TGTGCCAGTAGTTGGTCTAGCGGGACTTCCAATGAGCAGTTCTTC
J: TRBJ2-7; D: -; size: few; V: TRBV3-1; CDR3: CASSPRAIGHEQYF; DNA: TGTGCCAGCAGCCCCAGGGCGATCGGCCACGAGCAGTACTTC
J: TRBJ2-1; D: -; size: many; V: TRBV7-2; CDR3: CASSLNRGGAEQFF; DNA: TGTGCCAGCAGCTTAAATAGGGGGGGCGCTGAGCAGTTCTTC
J: TRBJ2-7; D: TRBD2; size: many; V: TRBV28; CDR3: CASSPQTSGGIHEQYF; DNA: TGTGCCAGCAGTCCTCAGACTAGCGGGGGGATTCACGAGCAGTACTTC
J: TRBJ1-2; D: TRBD1; size: many; V: TRBV7-8; CDR3: CASSIGQGANYGYTF; DNA: TGTGCCAGCAGCATCGGACAGGGGGCTAACTATGGCTACACCTTC
J: TRBJ2-5; D: TRBD1; size: -; V: TRBV27; CDR3: CASSPPGGLGQETQYF; DNA: TGTGCCAGCAGTCCTCCAGGGGGCCTTGGTCAAGAGACCCAGTACTTC
J: TRBJ2-2; D: TRBD1; size: -; V: TRBV5-1; CDR3: CASSFGTDRNTGELFF; DNA: TGCGCCAGCAGCTTCGGGACAGATAGGAACACCGGGGAGCTGTTTTTT
J: TRBJ2-7; D: -; size: many; V: TRBV3-1; CDR3: CASSQFSGPYEQYF; DNA: TGTGCCAGCAGCCAATTTTCAGGCCCCTACGAGCAGTACTTC
J: TRBJ2-7; D: -; size: many; V: TRBV20-1; CDR3: CSARVASPHYEQYF; DNA: TGCAGTGCTAGAGTGGCTAGTCCTCACTACGAGCAGTACTTC
J: TRBJ1-5; D: -; size: few; V: TRBV19; CDR3: CASSINRVSNQPQHF; DNA: TGTGCCAGTAGTATAAACAGGGTGAGCAATCAGCCCCAGCATTTT
J: TRBJ1-1; D: -; size: -; V: TRBV19; CDR3: CASSIQGVGAFF; DNA: TGTGCCAGTAGTATACAGGGTGTTGGAGCTTTCTTT
J: TRBJ1-2; D: TRBD1; size: -; V: TRBV12-3/TRBV12-4; CDR3: CASSQTGAKTGGHYGYTF; DNA: TGTGCCAGCAGCCAAACCGGGGCCAAGACAGGGGGCCACTATGGCTACACCTTC
J: TRBJ2-2; D: TRBD1; size: many; V: TRBV3-1; CDR3: CASSQWGQSPGELFF; DNA: TGTGCCAGCAGCCAATGGGGACAGAGTCCCGGGGAGCTGTTTTTT
J: TRBJ2-7; D: TRBD2; size: -; V: TRBV14; CDR3: CASSQGLAAAYEQYF; DNA: TGTGCCAGCAGCCAAGGACTAGCGGCGGCGTACGAGCAGTACTTC
J: TRBJ1-2; D: TRBD1; size: few; V: TRBV4-3; CDR3: CASSQGLGQGADGYTF; DNA: TGCGCCAGCAGCCAAGGCTTGGGACAGGGGGCAGATGGCTACACCTTC
J: TRBJ1-2; D: TRBD1; size: -; V: TRBV29-1; CDR3: CSGTGQTYGYTF; DNA: TGCAGCGGAACGGGACAGACCTATGGCTACACCTTC
J: TRBJ2-2; D: TRBD1; size: -; V: TRBV12-3/TRBV12-4; CDR3: CASSLAGTGDTGELFF; DNA: TGTGCCAGCAGTTTAGCGGGGACAGGGGACACCGGGGAGCTGTTTTTT
J: TRBJ2-3; D: TRBD2; size: many; V: TRBV12-3/TRBV12-4; CDR3: CASRPGLATPTDTQYF; DNA: TGTGCCAGCAGGCCGGGACTAGCGACACCCACAGATACGCAGTATTTT
J: TRBJ2-5; D: -; size: many; V: TRBV7-8; CDR3: CASSVENNQETQYF; DNA: TGTGCCAGCAGCGTGGAGAATAACCAAGAGACCCAGTACTTC
J: TRBJ2-1; D: -; size: many; V: TRBV27; CDR3: CASRSGMGYNEQFF; DNA: TGTGCCAGCAGGTCAGGGATGGGCTACAATGAGCAGTTCTTC
J: TRBJ2-1; D: TRBD1; size: -; V: TRBV5-4; CDR3: CASSSQQGDRYNEQFF; DNA: TGTGCCAGCAGCTCCCAACAGGGGGATCGGTACAATGAGCAGTTCTTC
J: TRBJ1-1; D: -; size: many; V: TRBV4-1; CDR3: CASSQEYVNTEAFF; DNA: TGCGCCAGCAGCCAAGAATACGTGAACACTGAAGCTTTCTTT
J: TRBJ1-6; D: -; size: few; V: TRBV30; CDR3: CAWRDTNSPLHF; DNA: TGTGCCTGGCGGGACACTAATTCACCCCTCCACTTT
J: TRBJ2-7; D: TRBD1; size: many; V: TRBV18; CDR3: CASSPGQGNEQYF; DNA: TGTGCCAGCAGTCCAGGACAGGGAAACGAGCAGTACTTC
J: TRBJ2-1; D: TRBD2; size: many; V: TRBV20-1; CDR3: CSARDHQRERQFF; DNA: TGCAGTGCTAGAGATCATCAGCGGGAGAGGCAGTTCTTC
J: TRBJ2-7; D: TRBD2; size: -; V: TRBV28; CDR3: CAISERTSYNEQYF; DNA: TGTGCCATCAGTGAGCGGACTAGCTACAATGAGCAGTACTTC
J: TRBJ2-1; D: -; size: few; V: TRBV20-1; CDR3: CSAGGPSAWVEQFF; DNA: TGCAGTGCCGGGGGGCCTAGCGCTTGGGTTGAGCAGTTCTTC
J: TRBJ2-1; D: -; size: -; V: TRBV7-2; CDR3: CASSMGGGGADEQFF; DNA: TGTGCCAGTAGTATGGGAGGCGGGGGCGCAGATGAGCAGTTCTTC
J: TRBJ1-5; D: TRBD1; size: -; V: TRBV4-3; CDR3: CASTQEGASNQPQHF; DNA: TGCGCCAGCACCCAAGAGGGGGCTAGCAATCAGCCCCAGCATTTT
J: TRBJ1-2; D: TRBD1; size: many; V: TRBV12-3/TRBV12-4; CDR3: CASSLHPNPPFRGRRNYGYTF; DNA: TGTGCCAGCAGTTTACACCCCAACCCCCCTTTCAGGGGGCGAAGAAACTATGGCTACACCTTC
J: TRBJ2-3; D: -; size: -; V: TRBV13; CDR3: CASSLDQGRGDTQYF; DNA: TGTGCCAGCAGCTTAGATCAGGGCAGGGGAGATACGCAGTATTTT
J: TRBJ2-1; D: -; size: many; V: TRBV28; CDR3: CASRGNGIYEQFF; DNA: TGTGCCAGCAGGGGTAATGGGATCTATGAGCAGTTCTTC
J: TRBJ2-7; D: TRBD1; size: many; V: TRBV7-2; CDR3: CASSVGQAGNEQYF; DNA: TGTGCCAGCAGCGTCGGACAGGCAGGGAACGAGCAGTACTTC
J: TRBJ1-2; D: -; size: -; V: TRBV12-3/TRBV12-4; CDR3: CTSSSGPYGYTF; DNA: TGTACCAGCAGCTCCGGACCCTATGGCTACACCTTC
J: TRBJ1-1; D: -; size: few; V: TRBV4-2; CDR3: CASSQVGTFRSTEAFF; DNA: TGTGCCAGCAGCCAAGTCGGGACCTTTCGTAGCACTGAAGCTTTCTTT